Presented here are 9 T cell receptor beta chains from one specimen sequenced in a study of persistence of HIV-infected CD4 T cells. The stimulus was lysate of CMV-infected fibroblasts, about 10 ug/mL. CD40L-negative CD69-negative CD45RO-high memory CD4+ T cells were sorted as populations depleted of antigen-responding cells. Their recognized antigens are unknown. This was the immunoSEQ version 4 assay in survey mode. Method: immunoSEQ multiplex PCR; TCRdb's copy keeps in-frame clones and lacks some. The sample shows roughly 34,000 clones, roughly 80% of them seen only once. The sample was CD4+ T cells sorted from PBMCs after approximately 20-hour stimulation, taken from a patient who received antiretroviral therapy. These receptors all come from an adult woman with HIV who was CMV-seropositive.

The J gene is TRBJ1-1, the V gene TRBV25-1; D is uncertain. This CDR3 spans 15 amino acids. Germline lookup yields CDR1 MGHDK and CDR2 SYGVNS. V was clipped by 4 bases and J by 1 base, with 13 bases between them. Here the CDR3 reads CASSVAGVTNTEAFF. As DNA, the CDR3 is TGTGCCAGCAGTGTGGCCGGGGTGACGAACACTGAAGCTTTCTTT. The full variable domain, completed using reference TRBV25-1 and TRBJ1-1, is EADIYQTPRYLVIGTGKKITLECSQTMGHDKMYWYQQDPGMELHLIHYSYGVNSTEKGDLSSESTVSRIRTEHFPLTLESARPSHTSQYLCASSVAGVTNTEAFFGQGTRLTVV.

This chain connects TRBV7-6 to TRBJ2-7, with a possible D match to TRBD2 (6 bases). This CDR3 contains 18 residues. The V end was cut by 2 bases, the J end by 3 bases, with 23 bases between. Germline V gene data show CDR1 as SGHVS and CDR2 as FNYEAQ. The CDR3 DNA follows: TGTGCCAGCAGCTTATTAAAGGGGCCGGTCCGGGAGATCTACGAGCAGTACTTC. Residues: CASSLLKGPVREIYEQYF.

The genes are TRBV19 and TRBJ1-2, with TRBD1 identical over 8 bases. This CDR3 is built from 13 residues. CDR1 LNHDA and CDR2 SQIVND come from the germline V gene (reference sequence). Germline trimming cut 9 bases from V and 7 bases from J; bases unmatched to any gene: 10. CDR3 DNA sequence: TGTGCCAGCAAAGGGCAGGGGGCGGGTGGCTACACCTTC. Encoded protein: CASKGQGAGGYTF.

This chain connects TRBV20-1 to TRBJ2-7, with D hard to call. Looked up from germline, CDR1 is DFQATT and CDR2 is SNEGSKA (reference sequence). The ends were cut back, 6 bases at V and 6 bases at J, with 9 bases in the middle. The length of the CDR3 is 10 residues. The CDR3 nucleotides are TGCAGTGCCGGGTCGGTCGAGCAGTACTTC. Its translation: CSAGSVEQYF.

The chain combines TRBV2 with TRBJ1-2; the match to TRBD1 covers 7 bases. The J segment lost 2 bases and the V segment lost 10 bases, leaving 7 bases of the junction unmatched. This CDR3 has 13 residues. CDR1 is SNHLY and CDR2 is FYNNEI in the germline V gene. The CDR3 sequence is CATLQGQNYGYTF. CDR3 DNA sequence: TGTGCCACCCTACAGGGGCAAAACTATGGCTACACCTTC.

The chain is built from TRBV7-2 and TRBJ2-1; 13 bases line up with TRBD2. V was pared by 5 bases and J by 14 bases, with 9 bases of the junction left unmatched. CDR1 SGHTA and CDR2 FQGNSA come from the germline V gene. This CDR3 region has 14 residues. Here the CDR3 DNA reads TGTGCCAGCAGCCCAAGCACTAGCGGGGGGGCAGAGTTCTTC. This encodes CASSPSTSGGAEFF. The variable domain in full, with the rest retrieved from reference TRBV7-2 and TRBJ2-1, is GAGVSQSPSNKVTEKGKDVELRCDPISGHTALYWYRQSLGQGLEFLIYFQGNSAPDKSGLPSDRFSAERTGGSVSTLTIQRTQQEDSAVYLCASSPSTSGGAEFFGPGTRLTVL.

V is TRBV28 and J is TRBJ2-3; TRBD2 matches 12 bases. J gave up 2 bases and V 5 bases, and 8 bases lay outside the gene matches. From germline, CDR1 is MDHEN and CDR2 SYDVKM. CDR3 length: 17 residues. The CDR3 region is CASSTQGTSGYTDTQYF. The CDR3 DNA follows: TGTGCCAGCAGTACTCAAGGGACTAGCGGGTACACAGATACGCAGTATTTT.

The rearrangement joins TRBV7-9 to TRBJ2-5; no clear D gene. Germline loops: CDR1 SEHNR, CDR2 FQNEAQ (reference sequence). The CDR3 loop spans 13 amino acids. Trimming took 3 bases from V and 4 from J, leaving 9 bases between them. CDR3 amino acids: CASSLNSGETQYF. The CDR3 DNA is TGTGCCAGCAGCTTGAATTCCGGAGAGACCCAGTACTTC.

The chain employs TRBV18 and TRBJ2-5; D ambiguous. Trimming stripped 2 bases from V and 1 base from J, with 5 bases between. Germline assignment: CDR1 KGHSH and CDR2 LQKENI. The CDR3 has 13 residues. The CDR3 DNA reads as TGTGCCAGCTCACCAGGTATCCAAGAGACCCAGTACTTC. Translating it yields CASSPGIQETQYF.